Listed below are T cell receptor beta chains from one sample, sequenced in a study of OX40 agonist ivuxolimab in advanced cancers. The table came from immunoSEQ multiplex PCR; TCRdb's copy has only in-frame clones and leaves some out. The table has more than 75,000 clones, around nine tenths seen once. The sample here was CD4+ or CD8+ T cells sorted from blood, taken in a trial of the OX40 agonist ivuxolimab. Receptors originate from an adult with an advanced solid tumor such as melanoma, head and neck, liver or kidney cancer. Each CDR3 is given with its conserved first and last residue. A D gene is named only where the DNA matches it firmly. For some rows the clone size is stated as once, few or many, or as a class when expanded; others skip it.

clone_size	d_call	v_call	j_call	cdr3_nt	cdr3_aa
NA	NA	TRBV6-5	TRBJ1-1	TGTGCCAGCAGTTATGGAGCTCTGAACACTGAAGCTTTCTTT	CASSYGALNTEAFF
once	NA	TRBV20-1	TRBJ1-6	TGCAGTGCGAGAAGTAATTCACCCCTCCACTTT	CSARSNSPLHF
NA	NA	TRBV27	TRBJ2-3	TGTGCCAGCAGTTTAAACCGAGCAGATACGCAGTATTTT	CASSLNRADTQYF
few	NA	TRBV6-5	TRBJ2-1	TGTGCCAGCAGTCGCACCGGGACGGGCTACAATGAGCAGTTCTTC	CASSRTGTGYNEQFF
NA	NA	TRBV11-3	TRBJ2-5	TGTGCCAGCAGCATCGAACTCAGGGGATCGGGGACCCAGTACTTC	CASSIELRGSGTQYF
NA	NA	TRBV7-9	TRBJ1-2	TGTGCCAGCAGCTTAACAGGGCTGGGTTATGGCTACACCTTC	CASSLTGLGYGYTF
NA	TRBD2	TRBV18	TRBJ2-4	TGTGCCAGCTCACCTAGCGGGACCCCTCCCCACTTC	CASSPSGTPPHF
NA	TRBD1	TRBV5-1	TRBJ2-5	TGCGCCAGCAGCTTGACGCCCGGGACAGAAGAGATCCAGTACTTC	CASSLTPGTEEIQYF
NA	NA	TRBV10-3	TRBJ2-1	TGTGCCACAGGACAGTTCTCTGGCGGTGAGCAGTTCTTC	CATGQFSGGEQFF
NA	TRBD2	TRBV6-5	TRBJ2-3	TGTGCCAGCAGTGAGAATAGCGGGAGTTTATATTTT	CASSENSGSLYF
NA	NA	TRBV6-6	TRBJ2-7	TGTGCCAGCAATGAGGGATACGAGCAGTACTTC	CASNEGYEQYF
NA	NA	TRBV9	TRBJ2-2	TGTGCCAGCAGCGTAGGTTCGGGACGCATACCGAACACCGGGGAGCTGTTTTTT	CASSVGSGRIPNTGELFF
NA	TRBD2	TRBV19	TRBJ2-7	TGTGCCAGTAGTATAGGGACTAGCAGCTACGAGCAGTACTTC	CASSIGTSSYEQYF
NA	TRBD1	TRBV7-9	TRBJ1-1	TGTGCCAGCAGCCGGCAACAGGGGATGAACACTGAAGCTTTCTTT	CASSRQQGMNTEAFF
NA	TRBD1	TRBV7-2	TRBJ2-3	TGTGCCAGCAGCCTAATGGGACAGGCGGGCACAGATACGCAGTATTTT	CASSLMGQAGTDTQYF
NA	TRBD2	TRBV9	TRBJ2-3	TGTGCCAGCAGGGGGACTAGCGGAAATACGCAGTATTTT	CASRGTSGNTQYF
once	NA	TRBV28	TRBJ2-7	TGTGCCAGCAGTTTAGGGGGGTTCTACGAGCAGTACTTC	CASSLGGFYEQYF
NA	NA	TRBV5-1	TRBJ2-3	TGCGCCAGCAGCTTGGAGAAGGGACATTTCACAGATACGCAGTATTTT	CASSLEKGHFTDTQYF
NA	NA	TRBV4-1	TRBJ2-1	TGCGCCAGCAGCCAAGAGCCTAGCGTTCCTAATGAGCAGTTCTTC	CASSQEPSVPNEQFF
NA	TRBD1	TRBV6-5	TRBJ1-5	TGTGCCAGCACAGGGGGCTCGCATCAGCCCCAGCATTTT	CASTGGSHQPQHF
NA	NA	TRBV7-9	TRBJ1-3	TGTGCCAGCAGCTTAAGTAGAAGCTCTGGAAACACCATATATTTT	CASSLSRSSGNTIYF
once	TRBD2	TRBV19	TRBJ2-1	TGTGCCAGTAGTACCTATCGGGGGACTACCAACAATGAGCAGTTCTTC	CASSTYRGTTNNEQFF
NA	NA	TRBV28	TRBJ1-4	TGTGCCAGCAGTCCTCCGGCGGTCAATAATGAAAAACTGTTTTTT	CASSPPAVNNEKLFF
NA	TRBD1	TRBV19	TRBJ1-5	TGTGCCAGTAGTATGGACAGGGGGCAGCTATTTAATCAGCCCCAGCATTTT	CASSMDRGQLFNQPQHF
once	NA	TRBV18	TRBJ1-3	TGTGCCAGCTCACCCCAGGGTACTGGAAACACCATATATTTT	CASSPQGTGNTIYF